The 15 T cell receptor beta chains below all came from one sample that was sequenced in a study of vaccination and CD4 T cells after COVID-19. The Oncomine TCR Beta short-read assay was applied to DNA of cultured CD4+ T cells. TCRdb used MiXCR to reprocess the PCR reads, holding one entry per CDR3 protein. The sample shows 9,000 to 15,000 distinct CDR3 sequences, approximately 57% of them seen only once. As for treatment: roughly 11-day PBMC culture with coronavirus spike peptide pools or control peptides (ViraFEST assay). Antigens of these TCRs are unknown. Sequencing used CD4+ T cells from blood, cultured in vitro. These receptors were taken from a human donor who had recovered from COVID-19.

Judged by abundance, this clonotype is medium-sized (0.01 to 0.1%). The rearrangement links TRBV6-2 or TRBV6-3 to TRBJ1-2; 7 nucleotides agree with TRBD1. V was pared by 7 bases and J by 7 bases, with 15 bases of the junction left unmatched. The germline CDR1 and CDR2 sequences are MNHEY and SVGEGT. The CDR3 has 15 amino acids. The CDR3 loop reads CASTARQGSFSGYTF. The CDR3 DNA reads TGTGCCAGCACCGCCCGACAGGGTTCCTTCTCTGGCTACACCTTC.

J is TRBJ2-3 and V is TRBV24-1, with TRBD2 as a possible D gene (7 bases). Deletions cut 4 bases from V and 0 bases from J, with 13 bases between. The CDR3 is 16 residues long. CDR1 is KGHDR and CDR2 is SFDVKD in the germline V gene. CDR3 in amino acids: CATSEARGPSTDTQYF. CDR3 in DNA: TGTGCCACCAGTGAAGCGCGGGGGCCTAGCACAGATACGCAGTATTTT.

The chain is built from TRBV6-5 and TRBJ2-5; TRBD2 is a possible D gene (5 bases). V dropped 2 bases and J dropped 2 bases, with 12 bases sitting between them. Germline-derived CDR1 and CDR2 are MNHEY and SVGAGI. CDR3 length equals 15 residues. The CDR3 DNA reads TGTGCCAGCAGTTACGGTCGAGGGTATCAAGAGACCCAGTACTTC. It translates to CASSYGRGYQETQYF.

This clonotype occurred once. This chain uses TRBV6-1 with TRBJ1-1; unclear D gene. V lost 7 bases and J lost 1, with 10 bases in between. CDR1 and CDR2 (germline): MNHNS, SASEGT. This CDR3 has 13 residues. CDR3 bases: TGTGCCAGCACCGAACCCCGGAACACTGAAGCTTTCTTT. Residues: CASTEPRNTEAFF.

The genes are TRBV4-1 and TRBJ1-5; D is unresolved. The CDR3 is 17 amino acids. The V gene lost 1 base and the J gene lost 4 bases, with 17 bases spanning the gap. Germline values: CDR1 MGHRA, CDR2 YSYEKL. CDR3 protein: CASSQVDMGFLNQPQHF. The CDR3 bases are TGCGCCAGCAGCCAAGTTGATATGGGTTTCTTAAATCAGCCCCAGCATTTT.

The J gene is TRBJ1-2, the V gene TRBV6-2 or TRBV6-3, with 9 bases lining up with TRBD1. Germline CDR1 is MNHEY and CDR2 is SVGEGT. CDR3 length equals 15 residues. V dropped 9 bases and J dropped 8; count of bases not matched to a gene: 16. As DNA, the CDR3 is TGTGCCAGTCTAACCCGGGACAGGGCTATTCGCGGCTACACCTTC. Translated: CASLTRDRAIRGYTF.

V is TRBV2 and J is TRBJ2-2; D uncertain. Between the trimmed V and J ends, which lost 9 bases and 4 bases, there was a span of 15 bases. This CDR3 contains 14 residues. The germline V gene has CDR1 SNHLY and CDR2 FYNNEI. In DNA form, the CDR3 reads TGTGCCAGAGGGCCAACCGTGGGCACCGGGGAGCTGTTTTTT. Encoded protein: CARGPTVGTGELFF.

Turning to this clonotype: A junction end diverges from the germline sequence, so it may reflect a read error. The CDR3: CASSPRYRVQETQYF. Written as DNA, the CDR3 is TGTGCTAGCAGCCCCCGCTACAGGGTGCAAGAGACCCAGTACTTC. The V call is TRBV7-7, the J call TRBJ2-5; TRBD1 is a possible D gene (6 bases). CDR1 and CDR2 (germline): SSHAT, FNYEAQ (reference sequence). CDR3 size: 15 residues.

The CDR3 reads CAWGGRDHQPQHF. The CDR3 region has the DNA TGTGCCTGGGGGGGACGGGATCATCAGCCCCAGCATTTT. The chain links TRBV30 to TRBJ1-5; tentatively, D is TRBD1 (5 bases). Germline CDR1 GTSNPN, CDR2 SVGIG (reference sequence). V was trimmed by 5 bases and J by 5 bases, leaving 13 bases between them. CDR3 length: 13 amino acids.

The table lists this clonotype with a few counts. The V and J genes are TRBV7-9 and TRBJ1-2; a possible D gene is TRBD1 (5 bases). The CDR3 consists of 15 residues. V was trimmed by 5 bases and J by 7 bases, leaving 20 bases between them. Germline CDR1 SEHNR, CDR2 FQNEAQ (reference sequence). The CDR3 region has the DNA TGTGCCAGCAGCATCGCATCGACAGTAATCGGTGGCTACACCTTC. Protein product: CASSIASTVIGGYTF.

Relative to its sample, this clonotype is medium-sized (0.01 to 0.1%). The V gene is TRBV20-1, the J gene TRBJ1-2; D unclear. The CDR3 length is 10 residues. V was cut by 3 bases and J by 12 bases, with 11 bases left in between. CDR1 and CDR2 (germline): DFQATT, SNEGSKA (reference sequence). CDR3 loop: CSARSGFHTF. As DNA, the CDR3 is TGCAGTGCTAGGTCGGGTTTTCACACCTTC.

V usage is TRBV6-1 and J usage is TRBJ1-2; 7 bases are a match to TRBD1. Trimming removed 1 base from V and 6 bases from J; junction bases left unmatched: 8. Germline loops: CDR1 MNHNS, CDR2 SASEGT. The CDR3 totals 15 residues. CDR3 DNA: TGTGCCAGCAGTGAAGAGGGCAGGGGGGGCCATGGCTACACCTTC. Translating gives CASSEEGRGGHGYTF.

The chain recombines TRBV28 with TRBJ1-1; unclear D gene. Trimming cost V 7 bases and J 4 bases, with 10 bases left between them. Germline V CDR1 and CDR2: MDHEN, SYDVKM. CDR3 length: 12 residues. The CDR3 region is CASKEPFTEAFF. CDR3 DNA: TGTGCCAGCAAAGAGCCGTTCACTGAAGCTTTCTTT.

This chain joins TRBV5-5 and TRBJ2-2; the match to TRBD2 covers 13 bases. Losses at the gene ends were 3 bases for V and 4 bases for J; bases not matched to a gene: 6. Germline V gene sequence: CDR1 SGHKS, CDR2 YYEKEE (reference sequence). The CDR3 sequence is 17 residues long. CDR3 nucleotides: TGTGCCAGCAGCTCCCCAACTAGCGGGAGGGCCACCGGGGAGCTGTTTTTT. The encoded protein is CASSSPTSGRATGELFF.

This clonotype is large in the sample. The V gene is TRBV19, the J gene TRBJ1-5, with D hard to call. The CDR3 runs 14 residues. V shed 3 bases and J shed 4 bases, with 10 bases lying between them. The germline CDR1 and CDR2 sequences are LNHDA and SQIVND (reference sequence). CDR3 sequence reads: CASSMSARNQPQHF. The CDR3 DNA sequence: TGTGCCAGTAGTATGTCCGCGAGGAATCAGCCCCAGCATTTT.